One sample yielded the 15 T cell receptor beta chains listed below, sequenced in a study of response to subunit inactivated influenza vaccine (dated by TCRdb to the late 2010s). Library preparation was by RT-PCR. The sequencer was an Illumina HiSeq 2500. TCRdb handled the public reads itself, with Q25 trimming in fastp and clone calling in MiXCR, and kept productive beta chains. CDR3 protein duplicates are merged, each entry listing the most common genes and DNA. In all, the sample holds some 520,000 distinct CDR3 sequences, and about 15% of those were seen once. Of the sample, 3% falls within the top ten clones. This specimen consisted of CD4+ T cells sorted from PBMCs, obtained 23 months after vaccination. The source is a man between 45 and 75 years old who received an inactivated influenza vaccine. Donor details come from another sample of the same person, matched by shared clones.

The V call is TRBV29-1, the J call TRBJ2-3; D perhaps matches TRBD2 (5 bases). V lost 3 bases and J 0 bases, leaving 13 bases between the germline ends. This CDR3 is 15 amino acids long. CDR1 and CDR2 from the germline V gene are SQVTM and ANQGSEA. Here the CDR3 DNA reads TGCAGCGTTGATTTCATAGCGCCCAGCACAGATACGCAGTATTTT. Its translation is CSVDFIAPSTDTQYF.

This clonotype has just a few counts. The V and J genes are TRBV29-1 and TRBJ2-7; D unclear. There are 12 residues in the CDR3. Trimming took off 7 bases at V and 3 bases at J, with 13 bases between the two ends. Germline V gene lookup returns CDR1 SQVTM and CDR2 ANQGSEA. CDR3 DNA: TGCAGCGGCCGAACTGCAGGCTACGAGCAGTACTTC. Translating gives CSGRTAGYEQYF.

V usage is TRBV29-1 and J usage is TRBJ2-1; D is possibly TRBD1 (5 bases). Looked up from germline, CDR1 is SQVTM and CDR2 is ANQGSEA. V dropped 4 bases and J dropped 10 bases, with 8 bases sitting between them. The CDR3 contains 10 residues. The CDR3 bases are TGCAGCGTTGGGACACTAGAGCAGTTCTTC. It yields the protein CSVGTLEQFF.

The chain links TRBV7-2 to TRBJ2-1; no reliable D call. The CDR3 runs to 14 residues. V was cut by 0 bases and J by 7 bases, with 10 bases left in between. Germline V lookup: CDR1 SGHTA, CDR2 FQGNSA. The CDR3 nucleotides are TGTGCCAGCAGCTTAGCCCAGTGTATTAATGAGCAGTTCTTC. Protein: CASSLAQCINEQFF.

The V call is TRBV6-1, the J call TRBJ1-2; D is unclear. The CDR3 is made up of 12 amino acids. The V and J ends lost 6 bases and 1 base respectively, with 6 bases between them. Germline CDR1 reads MNHNS; CDR2 reads SASEGT. The DNA of the CDR3 is TGTGCCAGCAGCATACATAACTATGGCTACACCTTC. Residues: CASSIHNYGYTF.

V gene TRBV3-1 combines with J gene TRBJ2-2; D is ambiguous. The CDR3 sequence is 14 residues long. Germline V gene data show CDR1 as LGHDT and CDR2 as YNNKEL (reference sequence). V lost 1 base to trimming and J lost 7 bases, with 10 bases between them. The CDR3 coding sequence is TGTGCCAGCAGCCAAGGCTACTCTAGCGGGGAGCTGTTTTTT. Its protein product is CASSQGYSSGELFF.

This sequence joins TRBV4-2 and TRBJ2-2, with TRBD2 identical over 8 bases. CDR1 is LGHNA and CDR2 is YNFKEQ in the germline V gene. The J segment lost 5 bases and the V segment lost 4 bases, leaving 9 bases of the junction unmatched. This CDR3 is 16 amino acids long. The DNA for the CDR3 is TGTGCCAGCAGCCCCGCGGGGGGCGCTGGGACCGGGGAGCTGTTTTTT. Translated, it gives CASSPAGGAGTGELFF.

V gene TRBV11-2 combines with J gene TRBJ1-1; no clear D. CDR1 is SGHAT, CDR2 FQNNGV, per germline. V was shortened by 2 bases and J by 1 base, with 20 bases between the two germline ends. The CDR3 is 18 residues long. CDR3 amino acids: CASSLTYRSLGGNTEAFF. The CDR3 DNA reads as TGTGCCAGCAGCTTAACTTACCGATCATTAGGTGGGAACACTGAAGCTTTCTTT.

V gene TRBV7-2 combines with J gene TRBJ2-3, with 10 bases aligning to TRBD2. V shed 1 base, J shed 6 bases, and the junction held 4 bases outside the gene matches. Germline V gene sequence: CDR1 SGHTA, CDR2 FQGNSA. The CDR3 runs to 15 residues. The CDR3 sequence: CASSLGLAGSDTQYF. CDR3 nucleotide sequence: TGTGCCAGCAGCTTAGGACTAGCGGGCTCGGATACGCAGTATTTT.

This CDR3 reads CASSPPVVAAQYF. CDR3 nucleotide sequence: TGTGCCAGCTCACCACCGGTCGTGGCTGCGCAGTATTTT. The V call is TRBV18, the J call TRBJ2-3; D remains unclear. Germline CDR1 is KGHSH and CDR2 is LQKENI. Between the trimmed V and J ends, which lost 0 bases and 10 bases, there was a span of 11 bases. This CDR3 comprises 13 residues.

This sequence joins TRBV12-3 or TRBV12-4 and TRBJ1-6, with no clear D. The length of the CDR3 is 13 residues. V was clipped by 2 bases and J by 7 bases, with 6 bases between them. Here the CDR3 DNA reads TGTGCCAGCAGTTTAAGGGCAAATTCACCCCTCCACTTT. Its protein product is CASSLRANSPLHF.

This clonotype was observed a handful of times. The chain joins TRBV7-2 to TRBJ2-2; D might be TRBD2 (5 bases). The CDR3 contains 15 residues. Germline CDR1 is SGHTA and CDR2 is FQGNSA. V lost 5 bases and J 7 bases, leaving 17 bases between the germline ends. DNA for the CDR3: TGTGCCAGCAGCCCAGTGTTCGCGGGTGGCGGGGAGCTGTTTTTT. It encodes CASSPVFAGGGELFF.

This clonotype was observed a handful of times. The gene calls are TRBV4-2 and TRBJ2-7; perhaps TRBD1 as D (6 bases). The V end lost 3 bases, the J end lost 3 bases, and 15 bases lay between the germline ends. This CDR3 has 15 amino acids. The germline V gene has CDR1 LGHNA and CDR2 YNFKEQ. The CDR3 DNA sequence: TGTGCCAGCAGCCACGGGACACTAAACTACTACGAGCAGTACTTC. It yields the protein CASSHGTLNYYEQYF.

CDR3 sequence (DNA): TGTGCCAGCAGTGAATCGGCAGGCTTCAGCGCAGATACGCAGTATTTT. Encoded protein: CASSESAGFSADTQYF. The chain uses TRBV25-1 and TRBJ2-3; D gene ambiguous. The CDR3 totals 16 residues. Per the germline V gene, CDR1 is MGHDK and CDR2 is SYGVNS. Trimming removed 1 base from V and 4 bases from J, with 15 bases in between.

This clonotype was seen many times. The junction departs from the called germline gene at one end, perhaps through a read error. The rearrangement links TRBV7-9 to TRBJ1-1; tentative D call: TRBD1 (5 bases). The germline CDR1 and CDR2 sequences are SEHNR and FQNEAQ (reference sequence). The CDR3 totals 14 residues. CDR3 sequence reads: CASSLAQGNTEAFF. DNA of the CDR3: TGCGCCAGCAGCTTGGCCCAGGGGAACACTGAAGCTTTCTTT.